These 14 T cell receptor beta chains were sequenced from one sample in a study of T cells in Graves' hyperthyroidism and ophthalmopathy. TCR beta CDR3 regions were amplified from RNA transcripts. HTBI primers were used for first-round RT-PCR of the TCR CDR3. TCRdb processed the multiplex PCR reads anew with MiXCR; each CDR3 protein has one entry. Of 620,000 or so distinct CDR3 sequences in the sample, roughly 14% were seen once. Specimen: blood. The receptor set was obtained from a woman between 45 and 60 years old with Graves' ophthalmopathy.

This clonotype was observed at least ten times. The chain carries TRBV11-2 and TRBJ1-1, with unresolved D. The CDR3 is made up of 12 amino acids. Germline assignment: CDR1 SGHAT and CDR2 FQNNGV. Deletions cut 4 bases from V and 4 bases from J, with 7 bases between. The CDR3, as DNA: TGTGCCAGCAGCTCGGAAATCACTGAAGCTTTCTTT. Its protein is CASSSEITEAFF.

This clonotype was seen repeatedly, ten times or more. The chain carries TRBV24-1 and TRBJ1-1; 7 bases match TRBD1. Germline CDR1 is KGHDR and CDR2 is SFDVKD. The length of the CDR3 is 14 residues. Unmatched junction bases numbered 10, after V lost 9 bases and J lost 4 bases. The DNA of the CDR3 is TGTGCCACCGCAGAGACAGGGAGTAGCACTGAAGCTTTCTTT. Its translation: CATAETGSSTEAFF.

In this sample, this clonotype turned up many times. J is TRBJ2-7 and V is TRBV7-2; D may be TRBD2 (6 bases). Germline V lookup: CDR1 SGHTA, CDR2 FQGNSA. The CDR3 loop spans 16 amino acids. Trimming cost V 1 base and J 2 bases, with 15 bases left between them. The DNA of the CDR3 is TGTGCCAGCAGCTTAGGGTTCGCGGGAAGTCCCTACGAGCAGTACTTC. It is translated as CASSLGFAGSPYEQYF.

Only a few counts were recorded for this clonotype. A much larger clone differs from this one at a single base, so this may be a read error. The J gene is TRBJ2-7, the V gene TRBV13; 14 nucleotides agree with TRBD2. The V gene's germline CDR1 is PRHDT and CDR2 FYEKMQ (reference sequence). CDR3 length: 17 residues. The CDR3 bases are TGTACCAGCAGCTCGACTAGCGGGAGGGCCATTCGGATCGAGCAGTACTTC. It specifies CTSSSTSGRAIRIEQYF. The whole variable domain, filled in from reference TRBV13 and TRBJ2-7, reads AAGVIQSPRHLIKEKRETATLKCYPIPRHDTVYWYQQGPGQDPQFLISFYEKMQSDKGSIPDRFSAQQFSDYHSELNMSSLELGDSALYFCTSSSTSGRAIRIEQYFGPGTRLTVT.

This clonotype was found many times. DNA of the CDR3: TGTGCCAGCAGTGAAGGGACCGGGACTTCGAACACCGGGGAGCTGTTTTTT. As protein: CASSEGTGTSNTGELFF. The chain couples TRBV2 to TRBJ2-2; a possible D gene is TRBD2 (6 bases). The V end was cut by 1 base, the J end by 0 bases, with 12 bases between. There are 17 residues in the CDR3. Germline V gene data show CDR1 as SNHLY and CDR2 as FYNNEI.

This chain connects TRBV7-9 to TRBJ2-1, with 8 bases aligning to TRBD2. Germline trimming cut 4 bases from V and 5 bases from J; bases unmatched to any gene: 19. Germline values: CDR1 SEHNR, CDR2 FQNEAQ (reference sequence). CDR3 length: 19 residues. CDR3 amino acids: CASSYASKPGLGSDNEQFF. The CDR3 bases are TGTGCCAGCAGCTACGCCTCAAAACCGGGACTAGGATCCGACAATGAGCAGTTCTTC.

This clonotype has just a few counts. This chain connects TRBV20-1 to TRBJ1-2, with a tentative D call TRBD1 (6 bases). Germline V gene data show CDR1 as DFQATT and CDR2 as SNEGSKA (reference sequence). The CDR3 is 15 residues long. V lost 0 bases, J lost 2 bases, and 13 bases lay in between. The CDR3 spells CSARDGPGVNYGYTF. CDR3 DNA sequence: TGCAGTGCTAGAGATGGTCCAGGGGTGAACTATGGCTACACCTTC.

Ten or more counts support this clonotype. The chain employs TRBV28 and TRBJ2-1; 8 bases match TRBD1. CDR1 is MDHEN, CDR2 SYDVKM, per germline. V lost 4 bases to trimming and J lost 9 bases; unmatched junction nucleotides: 11. The CDR3 consists of 15 residues. The CDR3 nucleotides read TGTGCCAGCAGTTCTTACGGGACAGGTTGGACTGAGCAGTTCTTC. It translates to CASSSYGTGWTEQFF.

Many counts were recorded for this clonotype. The chain employs TRBV20-1 and TRBJ2-3; 7 nucleotides line up with TRBD1. This CDR3 has 13 amino acids. Germline loops: CDR1 DFQATT, CDR2 SNEGSKA (reference sequence). J was trimmed by 2 bases and V by 6 bases; bases with no gene match: 5. The CDR3 region is CSATGDHTDTQYF. As DNA, the CDR3 is TGCAGTGCCACAGGGGACCACACAGATACGCAGTATTTT.

In its sample, this clonotype was seen many times. The chain carries TRBV12-3 or TRBV12-4 and TRBJ1-1, with D maybe TRBD1 (6 bases). The V end lost 5 bases, the J end lost 6 bases, and 19 bases lay between the germline ends. This CDR3 is built from 15 residues. CDR3 amino acids: CASSTRGKWDSEAFF. In nucleotides, the CDR3 is TGTGCCAGCAGTACCAGGGGCAAGTGGGATTCTGAAGCTTTCTTT.

This clonotype was found a few times. The chain links TRBV27 to TRBJ2-1; the D gene is possibly TRBD2 (7 bases). Trimming removed 7 bases from V and 9 bases from J, with 25 bases in between. The length of the CDR3 is 16 residues. Germline loops: CDR1 MNHEY, CDR2 SMNVEV (reference sequence). The CDR3 loop reads CASTNGGVQGGGEQFF. CDR3 in DNA: TGTGCCAGCACCAACGGAGGGGTCCAGGGAGGGGGTGAGCAGTTCTTC.

This clonotype showed up many times. J is TRBJ1-1 and V is TRBV6-1; D is perhaps TRBD1 (5 bases). V shed 2 bases and J shed 2 bases, with 9 bases lying between them. Germline V gene sequence: CDR1 MNHNS, CDR2 SASEGT. The CDR3 totals 14 residues. The CDR3 here is CASSEPQGNTEAFF. CDR3 bases: TGTGCCAGCAGTGAACCGCAGGGCAACACTGAAGCTTTCTTT.

The sample holds many counts of this clonotype. This chain joins TRBV20-1 and TRBJ2-5; D is perhaps TRBD2 (5 bases). Per the germline V gene, CDR1 is DFQATT and CDR2 is SNEGSKA (reference sequence). This CDR3 comprises 16 residues. Trimming cost V 0 bases and J 6 bases, with 20 bases left between them. The CDR3 is CSARDIFSGAAQTQYF. The DNA for the CDR3 is TGCAGTGCTAGAGATATCTTTTCCGGAGCGGCCCAGACCCAGTACTTC.

This clonotype has ten or more counts. The CDR3 region is CASRGSNTEAFF. In nucleotides, the CDR3 is TGTGCCAGCAGGGGATCGAACACTGAAGCTTTCTTT. The chain carries TRBV12-3 or TRBV12-4 and TRBJ1-1; D call uncertain. This CDR3 region has 12 residues. Trimming took 6 bases from V and 1 from J, leaving 6 bases between them.